This T cell receptor (beta chain) was identified during a study of PD-1 blockade in classical Hodgkin lymphoma. In the case of this clone: Its antigen remains unidentified.

Assay used: immunoSEQ multiplex PCR; TCRdb lists only in-frame clones, some missing. The data contain just over 9,500 clones, around 72% of them singletons. The V segment lost 6 bases and the J segment 5 bases; nucleotides outside the gene matches: 4. The CDR3 sequence is 14 residues long. Germline V gene sequence: CDR1 ENHRY, CDR2 SYGVKD. As for time point: cycle 4 day 1 (C4D1), after 6 weeks of nivolumab. All patients experienced relapse after autologous stem cell transplantation, and brentuximab vedotin exposure was variable. With magnetic negative selection, CD4+ T cells were purified from PBMCs that had been thawed. Notes on the study in general: Excluded were patients who started nivolumab under 1 year after ASCT, a group that had lower diversity. CD4+ TCR diversity climbed significantly by C4D1, unlike CD8+ TCR diversity. Complete responders' baseline diversity resembled that of newly diagnosed patients. Possible causes of repertoire differences, disease activity or prior therapy, remain undefined.

The source is a human donor with classical Hodgkin lymphoma. Sequences were derived from CD4+ T cells from blood, sampled before the fourth cycle of nivolumab. The V call is TRBV10-3, the J call TRBJ1-6, with TRBD1 matching 7 bases. The CDR3 DNA follows: TGTGCCATCAGGATAGGGACAGATAATTCACCCCTCCACTTT. Protein product: CAIRIGTDNSPLHF.